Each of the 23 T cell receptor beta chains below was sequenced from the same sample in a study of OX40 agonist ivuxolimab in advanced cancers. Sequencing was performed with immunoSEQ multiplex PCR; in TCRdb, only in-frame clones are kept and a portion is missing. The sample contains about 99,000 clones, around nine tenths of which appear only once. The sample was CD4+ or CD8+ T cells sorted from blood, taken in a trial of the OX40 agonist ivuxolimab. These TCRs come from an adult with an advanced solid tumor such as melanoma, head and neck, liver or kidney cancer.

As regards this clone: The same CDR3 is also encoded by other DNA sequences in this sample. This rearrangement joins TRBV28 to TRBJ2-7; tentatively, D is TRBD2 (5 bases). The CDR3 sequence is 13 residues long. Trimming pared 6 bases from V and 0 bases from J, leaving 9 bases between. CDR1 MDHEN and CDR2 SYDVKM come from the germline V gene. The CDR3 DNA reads TGTGCCAGCAGGTCGGGGTCCTCCTACGAGCAGTACTTC. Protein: CASRSGSSYEQYF.

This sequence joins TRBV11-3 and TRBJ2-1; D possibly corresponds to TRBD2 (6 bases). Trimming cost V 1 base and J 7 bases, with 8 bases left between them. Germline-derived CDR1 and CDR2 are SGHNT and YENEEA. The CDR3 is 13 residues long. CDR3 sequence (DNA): TGTGCCAGCAGCTTAGCTAGCGCTAATGAGCAGTTCTTC. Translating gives CASSLASANEQFF. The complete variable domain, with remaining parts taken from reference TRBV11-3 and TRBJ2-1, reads EAGVVQSPRYKIIEKKQPVAFWCNPISGHNTLYWYLQNLGQGPELLIRYENEEAVDDSQLPKDRFSAERLKGVDSTLKIQPAELGDSAVYLCASSLASANEQFFGPGTRLTVL.

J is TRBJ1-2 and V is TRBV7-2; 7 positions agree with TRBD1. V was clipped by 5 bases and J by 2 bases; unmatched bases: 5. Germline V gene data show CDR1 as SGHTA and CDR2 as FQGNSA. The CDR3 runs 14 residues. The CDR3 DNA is TGTGCCAGCAGCCCTCGGACAGGCAACTATGGCTACACCTTC. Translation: CASSPRTGNYGYTF.

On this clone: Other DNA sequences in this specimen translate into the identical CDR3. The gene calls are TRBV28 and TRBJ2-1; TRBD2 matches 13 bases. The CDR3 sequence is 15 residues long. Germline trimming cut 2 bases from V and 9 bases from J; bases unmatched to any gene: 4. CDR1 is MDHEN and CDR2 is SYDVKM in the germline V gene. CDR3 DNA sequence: TGTGCCAGCAGTTTAAGACTAGCGGGAGGTGGTGAGCAGTTCTTC. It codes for CASSLRLAGGGEQFF.

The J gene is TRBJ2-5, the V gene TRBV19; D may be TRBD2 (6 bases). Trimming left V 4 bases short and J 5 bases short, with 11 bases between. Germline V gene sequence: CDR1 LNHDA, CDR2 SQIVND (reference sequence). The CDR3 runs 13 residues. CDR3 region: CASSKWAGETQYF. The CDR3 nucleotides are TGTGCCAGTAGTAAGTGGGCGGGGGAGACCCAGTACTTC.

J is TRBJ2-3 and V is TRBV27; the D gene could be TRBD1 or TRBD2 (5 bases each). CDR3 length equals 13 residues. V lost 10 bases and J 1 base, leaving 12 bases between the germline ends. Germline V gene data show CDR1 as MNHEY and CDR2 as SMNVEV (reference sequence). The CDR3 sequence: CATRGRRTDTQYF. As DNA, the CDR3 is TGTGCCACGAGGGGACGGCGCACAGATACGCAGTATTTT.

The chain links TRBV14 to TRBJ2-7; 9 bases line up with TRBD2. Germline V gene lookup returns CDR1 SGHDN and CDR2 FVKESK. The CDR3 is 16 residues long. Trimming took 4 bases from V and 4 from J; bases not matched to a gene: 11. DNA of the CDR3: TGTGCCAGCAGCCCCCGGTTGGCTAGCGGGAAATACGAGCAGTACTTC. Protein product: CASSPRLASGKYEQYF.

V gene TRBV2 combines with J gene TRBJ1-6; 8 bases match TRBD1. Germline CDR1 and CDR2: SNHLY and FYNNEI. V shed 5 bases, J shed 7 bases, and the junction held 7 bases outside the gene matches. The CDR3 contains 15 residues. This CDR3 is CASSRSGGGNSPLHF. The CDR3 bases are TGTGCCAGCAGTAGGTCAGGGGGCGGCAATTCACCCCTCCACTTT.

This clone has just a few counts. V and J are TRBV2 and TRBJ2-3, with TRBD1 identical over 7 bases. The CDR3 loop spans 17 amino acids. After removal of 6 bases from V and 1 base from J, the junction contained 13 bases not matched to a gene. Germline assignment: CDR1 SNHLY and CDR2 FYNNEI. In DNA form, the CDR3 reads TGTGCCAGCAGACCCCGACTTGGGCAGGGGGGCACAGATACGCAGTATTTT. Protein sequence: CASRPRLGQGGTDTQYF.

CDR3 region: CASSSGGGNEQFF. For the CDR3, the DNA is TGTGCCAGCTCCAGCGGGGGGGGCAATGAGCAGTTCTTC. The chain uses TRBV9 and TRBJ2-1; 10 nucleotides agree with TRBD2. V was clipped by 7 bases and J by 6 bases; unmatched bases: 4. Germline V gene lookup returns CDR1 SGDLS and CDR2 YYNGEE. The CDR3 runs to 13 residues.

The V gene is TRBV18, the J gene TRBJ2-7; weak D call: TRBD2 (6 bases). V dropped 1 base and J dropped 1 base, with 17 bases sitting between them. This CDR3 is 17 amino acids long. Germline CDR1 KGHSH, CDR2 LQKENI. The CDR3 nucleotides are TGTGCCAGCTCACCACTCCCGACAACCAGCGGGTCCTACGAGCAGTACTTC. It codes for CASSPLPTTSGSYEQYF. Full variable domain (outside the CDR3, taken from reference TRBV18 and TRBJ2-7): NAGVMQNPRHLVRRRGQEARLRCSPMKGHSHVYWYRQLPEEGLKFMVYLQKENIIDESGMPKERFSAEFPKEGPSILRIQQVVRGDSAAYFCASSPLPTTSGSYEQYFGPGTRLTVT.

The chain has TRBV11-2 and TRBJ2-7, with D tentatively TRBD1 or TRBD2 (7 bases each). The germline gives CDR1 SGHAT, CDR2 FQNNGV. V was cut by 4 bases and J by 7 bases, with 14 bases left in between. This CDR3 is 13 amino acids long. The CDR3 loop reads CASSSGTAGEQYF. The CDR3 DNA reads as TGTGCCAGCAGCTCGGGGACAGCGGGGGAGCAGTACTTC.

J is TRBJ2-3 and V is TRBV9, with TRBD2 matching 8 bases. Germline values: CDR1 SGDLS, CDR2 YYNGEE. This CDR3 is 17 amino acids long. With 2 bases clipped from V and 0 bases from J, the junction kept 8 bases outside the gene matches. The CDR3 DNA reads TGTGCCAGCAGCGTGGCGGCTAGCGGGTTCAGCACAGATACGCAGTATTTT. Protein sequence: CASSVAASGFSTDTQYF.

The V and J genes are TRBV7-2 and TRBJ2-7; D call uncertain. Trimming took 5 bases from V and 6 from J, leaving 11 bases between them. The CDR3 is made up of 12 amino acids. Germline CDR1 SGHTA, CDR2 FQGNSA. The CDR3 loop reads CASSNPLTEQYF. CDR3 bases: TGTGCCAGCAGCAACCCATTAACCGAGCAGTACTTC. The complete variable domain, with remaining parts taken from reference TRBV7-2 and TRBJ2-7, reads GAGVSQSPSNKVTEKGKDVELRCDPISGHTALYWYRQSLGQGLEFLIYFQGNSAPDKSGLPSDRFSAERTGGSVSTLTIQRTQQEDSAVYLCASSNPLTEQYFGPGTRLTVT.

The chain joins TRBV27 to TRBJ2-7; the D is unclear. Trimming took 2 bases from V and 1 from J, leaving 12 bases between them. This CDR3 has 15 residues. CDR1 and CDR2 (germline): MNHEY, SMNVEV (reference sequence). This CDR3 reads CASSLKATASYEQYF. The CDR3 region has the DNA TGTGCCAGCAGTTTAAAGGCAACGGCGTCCTACGAGCAGTACTTC.

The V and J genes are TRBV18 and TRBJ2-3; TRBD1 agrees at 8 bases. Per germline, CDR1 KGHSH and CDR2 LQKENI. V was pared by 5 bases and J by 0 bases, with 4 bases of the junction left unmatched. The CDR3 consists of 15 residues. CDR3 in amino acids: CASSGQGSSTDTQYF. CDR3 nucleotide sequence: TGTGCCAGCTCAGGACAGGGCTCTAGCACAGATACGCAGTATTTT.

The CDR3 nucleotides read TGTGCCAGCAGCTTAACCGGCCCGGGAGGGAGGAATGAGCAGTTCTTC. This gives the protein CASSLTGPGGRNEQFF. V and J are TRBV7-3 and TRBJ2-1; TRBD2 agrees at 8 bases. Losses at the gene ends were 0 bases for V and 7 bases for J; bases not matched to a gene: 8. Germline V gene lookup returns CDR1 SGHTA and CDR2 FQGTGA. The CDR3 length is 16 residues.

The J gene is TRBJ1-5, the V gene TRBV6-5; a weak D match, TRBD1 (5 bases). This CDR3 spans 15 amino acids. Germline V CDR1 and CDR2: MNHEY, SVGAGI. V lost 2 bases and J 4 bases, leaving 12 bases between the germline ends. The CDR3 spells CASSYPSRGNQPQHF. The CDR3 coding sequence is TGTGCCAGCAGTTACCCCTCGAGGGGAAATCAGCCCCAGCATTTT.

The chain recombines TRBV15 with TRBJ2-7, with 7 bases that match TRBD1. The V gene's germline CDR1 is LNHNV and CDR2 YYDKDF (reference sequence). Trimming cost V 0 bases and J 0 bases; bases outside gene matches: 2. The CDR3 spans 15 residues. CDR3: CATSRDQGVSYEQYF. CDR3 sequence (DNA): TGTGCCACCAGCAGAGATCAGGGGGTCTCCTACGAGCAGTACTTC.

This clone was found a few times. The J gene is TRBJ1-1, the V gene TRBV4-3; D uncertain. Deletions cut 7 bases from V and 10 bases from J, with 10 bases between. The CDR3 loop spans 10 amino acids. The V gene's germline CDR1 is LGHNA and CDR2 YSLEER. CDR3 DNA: TGCGCCAGCACTCGGTTGGGAGCTTTCTTT. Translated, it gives CASTRLGAFF.

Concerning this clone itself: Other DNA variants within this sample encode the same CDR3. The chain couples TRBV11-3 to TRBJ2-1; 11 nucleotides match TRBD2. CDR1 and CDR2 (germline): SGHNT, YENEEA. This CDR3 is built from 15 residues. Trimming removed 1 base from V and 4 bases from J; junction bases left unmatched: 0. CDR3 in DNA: TGTGCCAGCAGCTTAGGGACTAGCGGGTACAATGAGCAGTTCTTC. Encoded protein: CASSLGTSGYNEQFF.

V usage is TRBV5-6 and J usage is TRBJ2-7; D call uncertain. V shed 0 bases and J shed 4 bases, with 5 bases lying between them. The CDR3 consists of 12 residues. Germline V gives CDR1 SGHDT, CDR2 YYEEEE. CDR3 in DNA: TGTGCCAGCAGCTTGGCCCAGTACGAGCAGTACTTC. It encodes CASSLAQYEQYF.

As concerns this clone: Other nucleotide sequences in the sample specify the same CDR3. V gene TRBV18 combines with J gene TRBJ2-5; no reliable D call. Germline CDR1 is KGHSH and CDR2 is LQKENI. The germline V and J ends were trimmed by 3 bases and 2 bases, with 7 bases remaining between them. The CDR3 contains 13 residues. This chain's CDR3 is CASSPGTQETQYF. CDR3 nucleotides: TGTGCCAGCTCACCGGGAACACAAGAGACCCAGTACTTC.